This record covers a single TCR beta chain. The data were taken from a study of blood T cell repertoires in COVID-19. As for the study in general: Italy, Spain and the United States were the sources of the convalescent and acute COVID-19 samples. From T cells, B-cell-depleted T cells, or PBMCs came the material, which was cDNA or gDNA.

The CDR3 covers 18 residues. In germline, CDR1 is SNHLY, CDR2 FYNNEI. J lost 5 bases, V lost 6 bases, and 18 bases had no gene match. In the original processing: Estimation of nucleated cell counts was performed using reference gene primer amplification. Libraries were prepared by immunoSEQ multiplex PCR; TCRdb keeps only in-frame clonotypes and omits some of them. Clone size and the V and J calls come from that table; the DNA yielded D and trimming. The sample lists about 190,000 clones, 75% to 90% occurring once. Material: peripheral blood. The source is a woman between 35 and 50 years old with acute or convalescent COVID-19. V and J are TRBV2 and TRBJ2-7; 11 positions match TRBD2. CDR3 loop: CASRGLLIAGGPGNEQYF. The CDR3 DNA sequence: TGTGCCAGCAGGGGATTATTAATAGCGGGAGGGCCGGGCAACGAGCAGTACTTC.